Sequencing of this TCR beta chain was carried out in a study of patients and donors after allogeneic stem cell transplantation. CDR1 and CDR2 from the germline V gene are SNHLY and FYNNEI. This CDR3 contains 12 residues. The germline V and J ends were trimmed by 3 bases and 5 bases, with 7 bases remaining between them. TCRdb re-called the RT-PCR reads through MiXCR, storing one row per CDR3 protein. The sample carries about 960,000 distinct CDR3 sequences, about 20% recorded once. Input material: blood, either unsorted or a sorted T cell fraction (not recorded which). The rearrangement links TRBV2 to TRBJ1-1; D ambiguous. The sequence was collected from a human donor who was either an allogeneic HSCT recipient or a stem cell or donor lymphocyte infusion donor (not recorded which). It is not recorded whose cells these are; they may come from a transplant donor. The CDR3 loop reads CASSDWETEAFF. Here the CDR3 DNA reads TGTGCCAGCAGTGATTGGGAAACTGAAGCTTTCTTT.